This record looks at one TCR beta chain sequence and its context. Its target is unknown. This sample is drawn from a study of blood T cells in healthy people across ages. Findings and limits, study-wide: Versus aged donors, long-lived donors had higher diversity and more naive CD4+ cells. Underestimates were what the diversity estimates from one million T cells were considered to be. While age rose, TCR beta diversity per million T cells dropped in a roughly linear way.

The CDR3 length is 20 residues. Germline CDR1 is MDHEN and CDR2 is SYDVKM. V lost 3 bases, J lost 2 bases, and 17 bases stayed unmatched. It was with a sample-barcoded 5' primer and a J-beta primer mix that a second PCR of roughly 7 to 11 cycles was run. Each cDNA molecule was tagged by a template-switch adaptor that had 12 random nucleotides. TCRdb used MiXCR to reprocess the 5' RACE reads, holding one entry per CDR3 protein. Of roughly 1.9 million distinct CDR3 sequences detected, roughly two fifths appear once; the ten largest clones hold under 25%. This sequence was found in a human donor in good health. The chain couples TRBV28 to TRBJ2-3; TRBD2 agrees at 10 bases. Material: blood. DNA of the CDR3: TGTGCCAGCAGTTTTCCCCTAGCGGGGGCGCGGGTGGGACTCACAGATACGCAGTATTTT. Its protein is CASSFPLAGARVGLTDTQYF. The variable domain in full, completed from reference TRBV28 and TRBJ2-3, reads DVKVTQSSRYLVKRTGEKVFLECVQDMDHENMFWYRQDPGLGLRLIYFSYDVKMKEKGDIPEGYSVSREKKERFSLILESASTNQTSMYLCASSFPLAGARVGLTDTQYFGPGTRLTVL.